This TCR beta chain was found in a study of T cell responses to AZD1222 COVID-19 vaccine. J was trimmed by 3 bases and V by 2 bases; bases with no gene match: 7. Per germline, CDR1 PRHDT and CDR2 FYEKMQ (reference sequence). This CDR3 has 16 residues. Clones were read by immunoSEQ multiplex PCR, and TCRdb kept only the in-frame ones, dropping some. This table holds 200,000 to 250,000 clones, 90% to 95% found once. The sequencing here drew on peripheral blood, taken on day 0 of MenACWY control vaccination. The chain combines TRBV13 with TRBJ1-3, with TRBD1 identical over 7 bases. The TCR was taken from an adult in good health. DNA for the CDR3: TGTGCCAGCAGCTTAACTACAGGGGTTCTTGGAAACACCATATATTTT. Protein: CASSLTTGVLGNTIYF.